The clone carrying this T cell receptor beta chain was seen only a few times. Its antigen remains unidentified. The junction had 19 bases not matched to a gene; V was cut back by 8 bases and J by 3 bases. From germline, CDR1 is MDHEN and CDR2 SYDVKM. The CDR3 runs 20 residues. PCR was performed a second time for 7 to 11 cycles using a sample-barcoded 5' primer and a J-beta primer mix. A single record per CDR3 protein comes from TCRdb applying MiXCR to the 5' RACE reads. This table holds 720,000 or so distinct CDR3 sequences, approximately 40% found once. This entry comes from a study of blood T cells in healthy people across ages. Regarding the study as a whole: Diversity of TCR beta per million T cells declined in a roughly linear way with age. Researchers deemed the diversity estimates from one million T cells underestimates. Naive T cell percentage showed a strong correlation with the diversity of TCR beta.

V gene TRBV28 combines with J gene TRBJ2-1; 13 positions agree with TRBD2. Sequencing was performed on blood. This TCR was sampled from a man at least 80 years old in good health. The CDR3 DNA is TGTGCCAGCGAACCTATGCCCCAAACTAGCGGGAGGGCCGACTACAATGAGCAGTTCTTC. Translation: CASEPMPQTSGRADYNEQFF.